This entry is about one TCR beta chain. The source of the sample is a study of T cells in Graves' hyperthyroidism and ophthalmopathy. Amplified TCR beta CDR3 regions came from RNA transcripts. In the first-round RT-PCR of the TCR CDR3, the HTBI primer set was used. TCRdb reanalysed the multiplex PCR reads using MiXCR and keeps one entry per CDR3 protein. Seen here are some 300,000 distinct CDR3 sequences, roughly a fifth observed once, and the top ten hold less than 45%. The CDR3 sequence is 14 residues long. Germline CDR1 and CDR2: LNHDA and SQIVND (reference sequence). V was trimmed by 6 bases and J by 4 bases, leaving 12 bases between them.

The chain employs TRBV19 and TRBJ2-2, with D possibly matching TRBD1 (6 bases). This clonotype originated in a man in his forties or fifties with Graves' ophthalmopathy. Sequenced sample: blood. CDR3 coding DNA: TGTGCCAGTAGGGGACATCCTGGCACCGGGGAGCTGTTTTTT. It translates to CASRGHPGTGELFF. The full variable domain, with the rest looked up from reference TRBV19 and TRBJ2-2, is DGGITQSPKYLFRKEGQNVTLSCEQNLNHDAMYWYRQDPGQGLRLIYYSQIVNDFQKGDIAEGYSVSREKKESFPLTVTSAQKNPTAFYLCASRGHPGTGELFFGEGSRLTVL.